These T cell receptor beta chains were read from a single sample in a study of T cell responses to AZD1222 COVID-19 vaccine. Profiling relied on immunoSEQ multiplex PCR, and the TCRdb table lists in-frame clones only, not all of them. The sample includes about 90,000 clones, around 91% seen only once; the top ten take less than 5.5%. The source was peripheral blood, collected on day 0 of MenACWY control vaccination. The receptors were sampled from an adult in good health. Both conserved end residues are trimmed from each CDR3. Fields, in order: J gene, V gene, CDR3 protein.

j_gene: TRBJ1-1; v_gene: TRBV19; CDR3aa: ASKVFTDTEAF
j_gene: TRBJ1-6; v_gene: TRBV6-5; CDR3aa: ASSPRSSYNSPLH
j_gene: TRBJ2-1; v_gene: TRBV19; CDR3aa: ASSKASLGEQF
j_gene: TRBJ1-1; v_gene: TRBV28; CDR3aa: ASSEGTANTEAF
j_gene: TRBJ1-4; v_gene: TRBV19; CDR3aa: ASSAAMMGNEKLF
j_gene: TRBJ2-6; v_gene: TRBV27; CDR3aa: ASSFSGANVLT
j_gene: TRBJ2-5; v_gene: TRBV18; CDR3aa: ASSKDRRRETQY
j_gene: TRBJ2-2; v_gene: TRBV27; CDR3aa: ASSLHHGSGLF
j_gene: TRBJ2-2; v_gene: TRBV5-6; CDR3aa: ASSFRDRRNTGELF
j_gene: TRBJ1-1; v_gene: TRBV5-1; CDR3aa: ASSLWGQNTEAF
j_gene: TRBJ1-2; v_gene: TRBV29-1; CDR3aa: SADSPGGYT
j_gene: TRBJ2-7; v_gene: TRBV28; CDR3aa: ASNIWTGAGDEQY
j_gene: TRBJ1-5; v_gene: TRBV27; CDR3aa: ASSRDSLSNQPQH
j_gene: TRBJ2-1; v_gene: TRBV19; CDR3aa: ASSIESWDASYNEQF
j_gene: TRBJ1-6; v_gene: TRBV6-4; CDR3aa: ASSDGQRYSPLH
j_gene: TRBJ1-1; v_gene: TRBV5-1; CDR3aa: ASSPGHENTEAF
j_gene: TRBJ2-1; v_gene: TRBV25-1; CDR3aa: ASSEGGSGRRNEQF
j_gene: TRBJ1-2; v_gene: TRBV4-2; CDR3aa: ASSQELGREYSGYT
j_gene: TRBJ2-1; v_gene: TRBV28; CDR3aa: ASSLYGGTGGNEQF
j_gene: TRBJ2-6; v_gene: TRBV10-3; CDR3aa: AIGAGQSGANVLT
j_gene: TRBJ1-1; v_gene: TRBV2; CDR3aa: ASSAGGFTEAF
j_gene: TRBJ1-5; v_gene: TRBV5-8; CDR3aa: ASTAGTGGQPQH
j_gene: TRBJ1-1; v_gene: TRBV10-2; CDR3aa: ASSETGRNTEAF
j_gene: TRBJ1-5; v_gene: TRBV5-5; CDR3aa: ASSLADSSNQPQH
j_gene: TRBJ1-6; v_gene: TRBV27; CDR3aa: ASSGHDGSPLH
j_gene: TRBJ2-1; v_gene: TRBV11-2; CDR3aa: ASSFGGNEQF
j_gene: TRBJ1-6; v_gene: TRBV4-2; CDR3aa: ASSQARDSFSPLH
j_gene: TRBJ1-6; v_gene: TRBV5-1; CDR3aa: ASSLDRGDSPLH
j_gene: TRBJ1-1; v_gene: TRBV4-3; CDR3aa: ASSQTNQGWGTEAF
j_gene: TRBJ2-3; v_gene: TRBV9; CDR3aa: ASSVLAGGLTADTQY
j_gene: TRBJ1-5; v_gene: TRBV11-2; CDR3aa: ASSPGQANSNQPQH
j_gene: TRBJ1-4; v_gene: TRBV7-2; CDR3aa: ASRKGANYATNEKLF
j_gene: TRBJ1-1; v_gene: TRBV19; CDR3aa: ASSRGQGFTEAF
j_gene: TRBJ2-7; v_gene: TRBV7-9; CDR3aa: ASSEGQPGVYEQY
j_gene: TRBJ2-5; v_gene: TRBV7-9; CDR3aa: ASSLGKKGGTQETQY
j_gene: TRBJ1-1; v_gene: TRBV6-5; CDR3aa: ASTTPDRNTEAF
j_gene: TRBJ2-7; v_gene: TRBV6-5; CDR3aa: ASSSGAPRRQY
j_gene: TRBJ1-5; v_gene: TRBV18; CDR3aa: ASSLDNSNQPQH
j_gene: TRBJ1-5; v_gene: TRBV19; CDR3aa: ASSPEGVVGNQPQH
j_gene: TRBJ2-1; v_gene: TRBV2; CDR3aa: ASEGGDRGYNEQF